A selection of T cell receptor beta chains follows, all from one sample in a study of blood T cell repertoires in COVID-19. Profiled with immunoSEQ multiplex PCR; TCRdb holds only in-frame clones, not every one. The sample lists about 120,000 clones, about 79% occurring once. The sequenced material came from peripheral blood. The receptors were gathered from a man in his 70s with acute or convalescent COVID-19. Both conserved end residues are part of each CDR3. The D gene is left open where the match is weak. The size of a clone is reported for some rows only, either as once, few or many, or as a class for expanded clones.

d_call	v_call	clone_size	j_call	cdr3_nt	cdr3_aa
NA	TRBV3-1/TRBV3-2	NA	TRBJ1-2	TGTGCCAGCTTTTCGGTGGGGGCTGGCTACACCTTC	CASFSVGAGYTF
NA	TRBV5-1	NA	TRBJ2-7	TGCGCCAGCAGCTTGTCGGGAAATCCTAGCTCCTACGAGCAGTACTTC	CASSLSGNPSSYEQYF
TRBD2	TRBV7-2	NA	TRBJ2-5	TGTGCCAGCAGCTTAGATCCGGCGGGGGGGCTATTAGAGACCCAGTACTTC	CASSLDPAGGLLETQYF
TRBD1	TRBV2	NA	TRBJ1-6	TGTGCCAGCAGTGGACACCGGGACAGTTATAATTCACCCCTCCACTTT	CASSGHRDSYNSPLHF
NA	TRBV15	NA	TRBJ1-1	TGTGCCACCAGCAGAGCCTTTTTAGGGCAGGGGAACACTGAAGCTTTCTTT	CATSRAFLGQGNTEAFF
TRBD1	TRBV7-2	NA	TRBJ1-5	TGTGCCAGCAGCCCCCAGACAGGGAACAATCAGCCCCAGCATTTT	CASSPQTGNNQPQHF
TRBD2	TRBV5-1	NA	TRBJ2-3	TGCGCCAGCAGCTTGGCGTTAGCGGGGGAGCGCACAGATACGCAGTATTTT	CASSLALAGERTDTQYF
NA	TRBV9	few	TRBJ2-2	TGTGCCAGCACCCTAGCCGGGGACACCGGGGAGCTGTTTTTT	CASTLAGDTGELFF
TRBD1	TRBV5-6	NA	TRBJ2-5	TGTGCCAGCAGCTTGCCGGGACAGGGGAGGGAGACCCAGTACTTC	CASSLPGQGRETQYF
NA	TRBV7-2	NA	TRBJ2-7	TGTGCCAGCGCTAGATCGGCCCGATCCTACGAGCAGTACTTC	CASARSARSYEQYF
NA	TRBV7-9	few	TRBJ2-1	TGTGCCAGCAGCTTAGCGGCGACTAAGCATGAGCAGTTCTTC	CASSLAATKHEQFF
NA	TRBV11-2	NA	TRBJ2-7	TGTGCCAGCAGCTTAGCAGGACAAGTCTACGAGCAGTACTTC	CASSLAGQVYEQYF
NA	TRBV5-8	few	TRBJ2-2	TGTGCCAGCAACCGGGTGGTGGGCGGGGAGCTGTTTTTT	CASNRVVGGELFF
TRBD2	TRBV12-5	NA	TRBJ2-2	TGTGCTAGTGGTTCGGGGAGTAAGGCGGGGGAGATCACCGGGGAGCTGTTTTTT	CASGSGSKAGEITGELFF
NA	TRBV2	NA	TRBJ1-5	TGTGCCAGCAGTGCGGGGGGGCTGAGCAATCAGCCCCAGCATTTT	CASSAGGLSNQPQHF
TRBD1	TRBV5-1	NA	TRBJ2-7	TGCGCCAGCAGCCCTGGACAGGGGATCTACGAGCAGTACTTC	CASSPGQGIYEQYF
TRBD1	TRBV9	NA	TRBJ1-3	TGTGCCAGCAGCGTAGCCCAGGGACAGTTCTCTGGAAACACCATATATTTT	CASSVAQGQFSGNTIYF
TRBD2	TRBV7-2	once	TRBJ2-5	TGTGCCAGCAGCTTACATATAGCGGGGGGGTACCAAGAGACCCAGTACTTC	CASSLHIAGGYQETQYF
TRBD1	TRBV19	NA	TRBJ1-2	TGTGCCAGTAGTACCCGGGACAGGGGTTTTGGCTACACCTTC	CASSTRDRGFGYTF
NA	TRBV2	NA	TRBJ1-1	TGTGCCATCTCGGGACTCCAGAGCACTGAAGCTTTCTTT	CAISGLQSTEAFF
NA	TRBV15	NA	TRBJ1-6	TGTGCCACCAGCAGAGATCCCACTTTAACCCCCCTCCACTTT	CATSRDPTLTPLHF
NA	TRBV5-1	NA	TRBJ1-1	TGCGCCAGCAGCTTGGACCGGAGGACGGGCACTGAAGCTTTCTTT	CASSLDRRTGTEAFF
TRBD2	TRBV5-4	NA	TRBJ2-3	TGTGCCAGCAGCTTGGAACTAACACGGGGGGGATCAGATACGCAGTATTTT	CASSLELTRGGSDTQYF
NA	TRBV9	NA	TRBJ1-1	TGTGCCAGCACCCAAGGAGCAGGGGAGTACACTGAAGCTTTCTTT	CASTQGAGEYTEAFF
TRBD2	TRBV6-6	NA	TRBJ2-1	TGTGCCAGCAGTCGATGGACTAGCGGTAATGAGCAGTTCTTC	CASSRWTSGNEQFF
NA	TRBV19	NA	TRBJ1-5	TGTGCCAGTAAGGGGGACTATGCGGCTCAGCCCCAGCATTTT	CASKGDYAAQPQHF
TRBD2	TRBV7-6	NA	TRBJ2-7	TGTGCCAGCAGCCCCCGAGCGGGGGGCTTCTCCTACGAGCAGTACTTC	CASSPRAGGFSYEQYF
TRBD1	TRBV7-3	NA	TRBJ2-5	TGTGCCAGCAGCTTAGGGGGGACAGGGGGCTTCAAGACCCAGTACTTC	CASSLGGTGGFKTQYF
NA	TRBV7-6	NA	TRBJ1-1	TGTGCCAGCAGCTTAGTAGGGACACCCCTAAGCCAGAACACTGAAGCTTTCTTT	CASSLVGTPLSQNTEAFF
NA	TRBV19	NA	TRBJ1-6	TGTGCCAGCGGGACTGGGAATTCACCCCTCCACTTT	CASGTGNSPLHF
NA	TRBV18	once	TRBJ2-1	TGTGCCAGCTCGCCTCCCCGGACTGCGATATACAATGAGCAGTTCTTC	CASSPPRTAIYNEQFF
TRBD1	TRBV19	few	TRBJ1-5	TGTGCCAGTAGAAGGGGACAGATGGGCAATCAGCCCCAGCATTTT	CASRRGQMGNQPQHF
NA	TRBV10-1	NA	TRBJ1-4	TGCGCCAGCAGTGATCGGGTGGTAGCTTTACGTAATGAAAAACTGTTTTTT	CASSDRVVALRNEKLFF
TRBD1	TRBV6-5	NA	TRBJ1-1	TGTGCCAGCAGTTACCAACCCCAGGGGGGCACTGAAGCTTTCTTT	CASSYQPQGGTEAFF
TRBD2	TRBV10-3	NA	TRBJ2-3	TGTGCCATCAGTGCGGGAAGCGGGGGGGCCGCAGATACGCAGTATTTT	CAISAGSGGAADTQYF
NA	TRBV5-1	once	TRBJ2-7	TGCGCCAGCAGCTTCGCAGGGGTCGAGCAGTACTTC	CASSFAGVEQYF
TRBD2	TRBV25-1	NA	TRBJ2-3	TGTGCCAGCAGTGAATATTTCCTAGCGGGGGGCACAGATACGCAGTATTTT	CASSEYFLAGGTDTQYF
NA	TRBV25-1	NA	TRBJ2-5	TGTGCCAGCAGTGATATGCTGGAGGGAGAGACCCAGTACTTC	CASSDMLEGETQYF
NA	TRBV5-1	NA	TRBJ2-5	TGCGCCAGCAGCTTGGGGCAGCAAGAGACCCAGTACTTC	CASSLGQQETQYF
NA	TRBV4-2	NA	TRBJ2-3	TGTGCCAGCAGCCAAGTAGTGCAGGGTGGGGCAGATACGCAGTATTTT	CASSQVVQGGADTQYF
TRBD2	TRBV7-2	few	TRBJ2-3	TGTGCCAGCAGCCCTGGCACTAGCGTCAGCACAGATACGCAGTATTTT	CASSPGTSVSTDTQYF
TRBD1	TRBV9	NA	TRBJ1-2	TGTGCCAGCAGCAGGGACAGCTATGGCTACACCTTC	CASSRDSYGYTF
NA	TRBV4-2	NA	TRBJ1-3	TGTGCCAGCAGCCAGAGACAGATTGGTGAAAACACCATATATTTT	CASSQRQIGENTIYF